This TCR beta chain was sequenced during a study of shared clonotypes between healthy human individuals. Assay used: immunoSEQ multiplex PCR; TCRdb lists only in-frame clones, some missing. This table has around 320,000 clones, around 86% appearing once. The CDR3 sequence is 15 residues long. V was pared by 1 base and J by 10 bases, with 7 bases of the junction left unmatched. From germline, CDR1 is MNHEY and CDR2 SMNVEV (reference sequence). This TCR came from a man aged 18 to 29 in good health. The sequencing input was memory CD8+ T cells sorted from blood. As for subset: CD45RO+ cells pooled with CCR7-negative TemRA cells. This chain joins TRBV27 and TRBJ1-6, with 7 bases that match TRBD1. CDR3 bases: TGTGCCAGCAGTTTATTGGAGTCCAGGGGGTCACCCCTCCACTTT. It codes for CASSLLESRGSPLHF.